One sample yielded the 30 T cell receptor beta chains listed below, sequenced in a study of beta chain features in type 1 diabetes. Study-level results: In all four CD4+ subsets, TCRB CDR3 length was significantly, moderately reduced in type 1 diabetes.

The investigators reverse transcribed all of the isolated RNA, so they sequenced expressed TCRB transcripts. Produced via immunoSEQ multiplex PCR; TCRdb's table is partial and in-frame only. The table lists roughly 230,000 clones, approximately 10% of them singletons. No antigen has been assigned to these receptors. The sequenced sample was naive CD4+ T cells from blood. The source of these receptors is a man between 25 and 39 years old with type 1 diabetes.

The genes are TRBV7-2 and TRBJ2-5; 7 bases match TRBD2. CDR1 is SGHTA, CDR2 FQGNSA, per germline. V shed 1 base and J 0 bases; nucleotides not matched to a gene: 8. CDR3 length: 17 residues. DNA for the CDR3: TGTGCCAGCAGCTTAGGCGGGGGTCCCCCGTACCAAGAGACCCAGTACTTC. It codes for CASSLGGGPPYQETQYF.

This clone occurred a few times. The V gene is TRBV28, the J gene TRBJ2-7; the match to TRBD1 covers 9 bases. CDR1 MDHEN and CDR2 SYDVKM come from the germline V gene. The CDR3 loop spans 14 amino acids. V was clipped by 7 bases and J by 6 bases; unmatched bases: 10. The CDR3 sequence is CASIALDRGGEQYF. CDR3 DNA: TGTGCCAGCATCGCCCTGGACAGGGGTGGCGAGCAGTACTTC.

The sample holds a few counts of this clone. The V call is TRBV6-6, the J call TRBJ1-1; weak D call: TRBD1 (6 bases). This CDR3 is 14 amino acids long. The germline V gene has CDR1 MNHNY and CDR2 SVGAGI (reference sequence). The ends were cut back, 5 bases at V and 3 bases at J, with 13 bases in the middle. The CDR3, as DNA: TGTGCCAGCAGTCAAACGTCAGGGGACACTGAAGCTTTCTTT. Translating gives CASSQTSGDTEAFF.

The chain recombines TRBV29-1 with TRBJ2-2, with 8 bases lining up with TRBD1. Trimming at V came to 4 bases and at J to 3 bases, leaving 7 bases not matched to a gene. The germline V gene encodes CDR1 SQVTM and CDR2 ANQGSEA. The CDR3 sequence is 15 residues long. CDR3 amino acids: CSVARDRQDTGELFF. CDR3 DNA: TGCAGCGTTGCTCGGGACAGGCAGGACACCGGGGAGCTGTTTTTT.

J is TRBJ2-3 and V is TRBV7-2; possibly TRBD2 for D (6 bases). CDR1 is SGHTA and CDR2 is FQGNSA in the germline V gene. The germline V and J ends were trimmed by 1 base and 2 bases, with 13 bases remaining between them. This CDR3 has 16 residues. As DNA, the CDR3 is TGTGCCAGCAGCTTAGTCGTCGCGGGGTCCACAGATACGCAGTATTTT. It codes for CASSLVVAGSTDTQYF.

This clone was counted only a few times. The genes are TRBV2 and TRBJ1-1, with TRBD1 as a possible D gene (5 bases). This CDR3 is built from 13 residues. The germline V and J ends were trimmed by 10 bases and 0 bases, with 12 bases remaining between them. The germline CDR1 and CDR2 sequences are SNHLY and FYNNEI. CDR3 nucleotide sequence: TGTGCCAACCCTCAGGGTTTGAACACTGAAGCTTTCTTT. Translated: CANPQGLNTEAFF.

The chain employs TRBV7-9 and TRBJ1-2; TRBD1 might be the D (6 bases). The CDR3 covers 13 residues. V dropped 4 bases and J dropped 4 bases, with 10 bases sitting between them. Germline-derived CDR1 and CDR2 are SEHNR and FQNEAQ (reference sequence). The DNA of the CDR3 is TGTGCCAGCAGCTACGGACAGACCTATGGCTACACCTTC. This codes for CASSYGQTYGYTF.

This clone was observed a handful of times. V and J are TRBV4-3 and TRBJ1-2, with 9 bases identical to TRBD1. V lost 0 bases, J lost 8 bases, and 22 bases stayed unmatched. This CDR3 has 20 residues. Germline V gene sequence: CDR1 LGHNA, CDR2 YSLEER. The CDR3 loop reads CASSQELGRTGTGFLSGYTF. The CDR3 bases are TGCGCCAGCAGCCAAGAATTAGGAAGGACCGGGACAGGGTTTTTGAGCGGCTACACCTTC.

V gene TRBV4-2 combines with J gene TRBJ2-7; D is ambiguous. The CDR3 is 16 amino acids. Germline-derived CDR1 and CDR2 are LGHNA and YNFKEQ. V shed 1 base and J shed 2 bases, with 15 bases lying between them. The CDR3 here is CASSQALQLRTYEQYF. The CDR3 DNA reads as TGTGCCAGCAGCCAAGCCCTGCAACTCCGAACCTACGAGCAGTACTTC.

A few counts support this clone. The genes are TRBV25-1 and TRBJ1-2; 9 positions match TRBD1. In germline, CDR1 is MGHDK, CDR2 SYGVNS. The V segment lost 0 bases and the J segment 6 bases; nucleotides outside the gene matches: 8. CDR3 length equals 16 residues. CDR3: CASSEYERTGVHGYTF. The CDR3, as DNA: TGTGCCAGCAGTGAATATGAAAGGACAGGGGTACATGGCTACACCTTC.

This clone was counted a few times. The J gene is TRBJ2-4, the V gene TRBV4-1; 7 positions match TRBD2. This CDR3 is 17 amino acids long. Germline CDR1 is MGHRA and CDR2 is YSYEKL. V lost 0 bases, J lost 7 bases, and 12 bases stayed unmatched. The chain's CDR3 is CASSQDRLAVALNIQYF. CDR3 nucleotides: TGCGCCAGCAGCCAAGATCGTCTAGCGGTTGCCTTGAACATTCAGTACTTC.

The chain uses TRBV15 and TRBJ2-4; perhaps TRBD1 as D (7 bases). This CDR3 has 15 amino acids. Germline V lookup: CDR1 LNHNV, CDR2 YYDKDF (reference sequence). V lost 3 bases, J lost 2 bases, and 11 bases lay in between. CDR3 region: CATSREGATKNIQYF. The CDR3 DNA is TGTGCCACCAGCAGGGAGGGGGCGACCAAAAACATTCAGTACTTC.

This chain connects TRBV4-3 to TRBJ2-3; 9 bases line up with TRBD2. Germline V lookup: CDR1 LGHNA, CDR2 YSLEER. CDR3 size: 18 residues. The J segment lost 4 bases and the V segment lost 4 bases, leaving 15 bases of the junction unmatched. The CDR3: CASSPAQRGAGGPDTQYF. The CDR3 DNA reads TGCGCCAGCAGCCCCGCTCAGCGGGGGGCGGGGGGTCCAGATACGCAGTATTTT.

The sample holds a few counts of this clone. This chain joins TRBV11-1 and TRBJ2-7, with 12 bases aligning to TRBD2. Germline V gene data show CDR1 as SGHAT and CDR2 as FQDESV (reference sequence). This CDR3 contains 17 residues. Trimming at V came to 1 base and at J to 2 bases, leaving 6 bases not matched to a gene. The CDR3 DNA follows: TGTGCCAGCAGCTTAGGACGGACTAGCGGGGCCACCTACGAGCAGTACTTC. This translates into CASSLGRTSGATYEQYF. The full variable domain, with the rest looked up from reference TRBV11-1 and TRBJ2-7, is EAEVAQSPRYKITEKSQAVAFWCDPISGHATLYWYRQILGQGPELLVQFQDESVVDDSQLPKDRFSAERLKGVDSTLKIQPAELGDSAMYLCASSLGRTSGATYEQYFGPGTRLTVT.

This clone was picked up a small number of times. The gene calls are TRBV25-1 and TRBJ1-1; 7 bases agree with TRBD1. The J segment lost 2 bases and the V segment lost 8 bases, leaving 5 bases of the junction unmatched. The CDR3 totals 13 residues. Germline assignment: CDR1 MGHDK and CDR2 SYGVNS. The CDR3 region has the DNA TGTGCCAGCGAGAGACAGGGTAACACTGAAGCTTTCTTT. Its protein is CASERQGNTEAFF. Variable domain in full (rest from reference TRBV25-1 and TRBJ1-1): EADIYQTPRYLVIGTGKKITLECSQTMGHDKMYWYQQDPGMELHLIHYSYGVNSTEKGDLSSESTVSRIRTEHFPLTLESARPSHTSQYLCASERQGNTEAFFGQGTRLTVV.

The sample holds a few counts of this clone. The rearrangement uses TRBV23-1 and TRBJ2-7; TRBD2 is a possible D gene (6 bases). TRBV23-1 is an open reading frame, and its role is uncertain. CDR3 length: 14 residues. V was trimmed by 8 bases and J by 1 base, leaving 15 bases between them. The CDR3, as DNA: TGCGCCAGCCCGCGGGAAAAGGGTTCCTACGAGCAGTACTTC. Residues: CASPREKGSYEQYF.

This clone was seen a handful of times. The rearrangement joins TRBV6-6 to TRBJ1-1; TRBD1 might be the D (5 bases). This CDR3 spans 15 amino acids. Germline values: CDR1 MNHNY, CDR2 SVGAGI (reference sequence). Trimming removed 0 bases at V and 3 bases at J, with 11 bases between. The CDR3 DNA reads TGTGCCAGCAGTTACTCGGCAGGGAGGGACACTGAAGCTTTCTTT. This sequence encodes CASSYSAGRDTEAFF.

The rearrangement links TRBV5-6 to TRBJ1-5, with D possibly being TRBD1 (6 bases). Germline V CDR1 and CDR2: SGHDT, YYEEEE. Trimming stripped 1 base from V and 1 base from J, with 12 bases between. The CDR3 is 16 residues long. This CDR3 is CASSLKPGVSNQPQHF. CDR3 in DNA: TGTGCCAGCAGCTTGAAACCAGGGGTCAGCAATCAGCCCCAGCATTTT.

The chain recombines TRBV6-6 with TRBJ1-5, with 9 positions matching TRBD1. Germline V gives CDR1 MNHNY, CDR2 SVGAGI (reference sequence). The trim removed 5 bases at V and 3 bases at J, leaving 8 bases unmatched. The CDR3 sequence is 16 residues long. The CDR3 spells CASSQLDRGFNQPQHF. In DNA, the CDR3 is TGTGCCAGCAGTCAACTGGACAGGGGATTCAATCAGCCCCAGCATTTT.

The chain carries TRBV11-2 and TRBJ2-1; a possible D gene is TRBD2 (6 bases). CDR3 length: 13 residues. Germline V gene sequence: CDR1 SGHAT, CDR2 FQNNGV. V gave up 8 bases and J gave up 6 bases, with 14 bases separating them. In DNA form, the CDR3 reads TGTGCCAGCTCCAGACTAGGAGGCAATGAGCAGTTCTTC. Translated: CASSRLGGNEQFF.

This sequence joins TRBV10-3 and TRBJ2-6; D might be TRBD1 (6 bases). There are 13 residues in the CDR3. The germline V gene encodes CDR1 ENHRY and CDR2 SYGVKD. Trimming removed 10 bases from V and 2 bases from J, with 9 bases in between. DNA of the CDR3: TGTGCCACCTCAGGGGCTGGGGCCAACGTCCTGACTTTC. It specifies CATSGAGANVLTF.

This clone was counted a few times. The chain is built from TRBV9 and TRBJ2-2; D not resolved. The CDR3 covers 13 residues. Trimming removed 3 bases at V and 7 bases at J, with 10 bases between. The germline V gene encodes CDR1 SGDLS and CDR2 YYNGEE. This CDR3 is CASSADIRGELFF. CDR3 DNA sequence: TGTGCCAGCAGCGCTGACATTCGCGGGGAGCTGTTTTTT.

This clone was counted only a few times. This chain joins TRBV7-2 and TRBJ2-3; tentative D call: TRBD2 (5 bases). Germline CDR1 reads SGHTA; CDR2 reads FQGNSA. The germline V and J ends were trimmed by 5 bases and 5 bases, with 14 bases remaining between them. This CDR3 is built from 14 residues. The CDR3 sequence: CASSMKLGIDTQYF. CDR3 nucleotides: TGTGCCAGCAGCATGAAACTAGGAATAGATACGCAGTATTTT.

This clone appeared a few times. The CDR3 here is CASSTAGNQNPYEQYF. The CDR3 bases are TGTGCCAGTAGTACCGCGGGGAACCAAAATCCCTACGAGCAGTACTTC. The chain couples TRBV19 to TRBJ2-7; possibly TRBD2 for D (6 bases). Trimming stripped 4 bases from V and 2 bases from J, with 18 bases between. CDR3 length: 16 residues. CDR1 is LNHDA, CDR2 SQIVND, per germline (reference sequence). The entire variable domain, with the rest obtained from reference TRBV19 and TRBJ2-7, is as follows: DGGITQSPKYLFRKEGQNVTLSCEQNLNHDAMYWYRQDPGQGLRLIYYSQIVNDFQKGDIAEGYSVSREKKESFPLTVTSAQKNPTAFYLCASSTAGNQNPYEQYFGPGTRLTVT.

This clone was detected a few times. V usage is TRBV30 and J usage is TRBJ2-1; perhaps TRBD1 as D (6 bases). CDR3 size: 14 residues. CDR1 is GTSNPN and CDR2 is SVGIG in the germline V gene (reference sequence). V gave up 3 bases and J gave up 5 bases, with 14 bases separating them. CDR3 region: CAWSGYRANNEQFF. CDR3 coding DNA: TGTGCCTGGAGCGGGTACAGGGCGAACAATGAGCAGTTCTTC.

This clone was seen only a few times. The rearrangement joins TRBV18 to TRBJ1-2; TRBD1 is a possible D gene (6 bases). Germline V gene data show CDR1 as KGHSH and CDR2 as LQKENI. The CDR3 contains 14 residues. V was clipped by 1 base and J by 3 bases, with 9 bases between them. CDR3 loop: CASSPQGGDYGYTF. The CDR3 nucleotides read TGTGCCAGCTCACCACAGGGGGGGGACTATGGCTACACCTTC.

The V gene is TRBV5-6, the J gene TRBJ2-1, with TRBD2 as a possible D gene (5 bases). Trimming cost V 3 bases and J 9 bases, with 13 bases left between them. The CDR3 is 13 amino acids. From germline, CDR1 is SGHDT and CDR2 YYEEEE. The CDR3 sequence: CASSSPLGGEQFF. The CDR3 DNA is TGTGCCAGCAGCTCCCCATTAGGAGGTGAGCAGTTCTTC.

This clone appeared a few times. The chain has TRBV4-3 and TRBJ2-7; no reliable D call. The CDR3 loop spans 15 amino acids. V lost 1 base and J lost 0, with 10 bases in between. Germline-derived CDR1 and CDR2 are LGHNA and YSLEER. The CDR3 reads CASSQGAQSSYEQYF. Here the CDR3 DNA reads TGCGCCAGCAGCCAAGGGGCACAGAGCTCCTACGAGCAGTACTTC.

The chain carries TRBV2 and TRBJ1-6; D is possibly TRBD1 (5 bases). V was pared by 6 bases and J by 8 bases, with 14 bases between. CDR3 length: 14 residues. Germline assignment: CDR1 SNHLY and CDR2 FYNNEI. CDR3 protein: CASSLGWGDSPLHF. The CDR3 nucleotides read TGTGCCAGCAGCCTAGGGTGGGGGGATTCACCCCTCCACTTT. Based on the CDR3 plus reference TRBV2 and TRBJ1-6, the full variable domain is EPEVTQTPSHQVTQMGQEVILRCVPISNHLYFYWYRQILGQKVEFLVSFYNNEISEKSEIFDDQFSVERPDGSNFTLKIRSTKLEDSAMYFCASSLGWGDSPLHFGNGTRLTVT.

This clone has a handful of counts. The chain joins TRBV7-8 to TRBJ1-2; a weak D match, TRBD1 (5 bases). The CDR3 spans 14 residues. From germline, CDR1 is SGHVS and CDR2 FQNEAQ. The germline V and J ends were trimmed by 5 bases and 3 bases, with 13 bases remaining between them. CDR3 sequence reads: CASSLGRGDYGYTF. The CDR3 DNA follows: TGTGCCAGCAGCCTAGGGCGGGGGGACTATGGCTACACCTTC. Filled out from reference TRBV7-8 and TRBJ1-2, the complete variable domain reads GAGVSQSPRYKVAKRGQDVALRCDPISGHVSLFWYQQALGQGPEFLTYFQNEAQLDKSGLPSDRFFAERPEGSVSTLKIQRTQQEDSAVYLCASSLGRGDYGYTFGSGTRLTVV.